This paragraph covers one T cell receptor beta chain sequence. The antigen is undetermined. Germline-derived CDR1 and CDR2 are LNHDA and SQIVND (reference sequence). The CDR3 contains 15 residues. V shed 5 bases and J 0 bases; nucleotides not matched to a gene: 3. This sample was included in a study of CD8+ T cells in alopecia areata. General study points: With tofacitinib ongoing, many expanded lesional clones persisted in both scalp and blood. The link between baseline CD8+ expansion and response remains uncertain with one nonresponder. Clonality in lesional scalp, especially alopecia totalis/universalis, exceeded that of normal scalp.

cDNA prepared by RNA extraction and subsequent reverse transcription served as the template for sequencing. TCRdb keeps only in-frame clones here, not all; method: immunoSEQ multiplex PCR. This table holds 80,000 to 95,000 clones, about 40% found once. Indicated treatment: oral pan-JAK inhibitor, 5-10 mg twice daily. Collection of lesional scalp punch biopsies and peripheral blood was performed in alopecia areata patients. The TCR sequence derives from a human donor with alopecia areata. The chain carries TRBV19 and TRBJ2-1; 8 bases line up with TRBD2. The sequencing here drew on CD8+ T cells sorted from blood, taken at week 24, from a patient treated with tofacitinib. The CDR3 sequence is CASSLAGGSYNEQFF. The CDR3 coding sequence is TGTGCCAGTAGTCTAGCGGGCGGCTCCTACAATGAGCAGTTCTTC.